This T cell receptor (beta chain) was identified in a study of graft-versus-host responses after intestinal transplantation. About the study: Transplants were multivisceral, liver-intestinal, or isolated intestinal. Every transplant recipient was induced with anti-thymocyte globulin, then maintained on tacrolimus and steroids for two to four years.

Looked up from germline, CDR1 is SGHDT and CDR2 is YYEEEE. This CDR3 has 15 residues. V was shortened by 2 bases and J by 2 bases, with 10 bases between the two germline ends. Study-wide results and limits: Ileal or blood samples showed some GvH clones first, and such clones were also found in recipient marrow.

Points on this clone: The antigen is not known.

This table comes from immunoSEQ multiplex PCR, and its TCRdb copy is limited to in-frame clones, with some not included. The sample shows roughly 29,000 clones, 90% to 95% of them seen only once. Specimen: PBMCs, collected 66 days after intestinal transplant. The chain has TRBV5-6 and TRBJ1-4, with a weak D call TRBD1 (5 bases). The clonotype was recovered from a human patient who received an intestinal transplant, so some T cells may come from the graft donor. CDR3 nucleotides: TGTGCCAGCAGCTTCCTGACAGATACTAATGAAAAACTGTTTTTT. This translates into CASSFLTDTNEKLFF.